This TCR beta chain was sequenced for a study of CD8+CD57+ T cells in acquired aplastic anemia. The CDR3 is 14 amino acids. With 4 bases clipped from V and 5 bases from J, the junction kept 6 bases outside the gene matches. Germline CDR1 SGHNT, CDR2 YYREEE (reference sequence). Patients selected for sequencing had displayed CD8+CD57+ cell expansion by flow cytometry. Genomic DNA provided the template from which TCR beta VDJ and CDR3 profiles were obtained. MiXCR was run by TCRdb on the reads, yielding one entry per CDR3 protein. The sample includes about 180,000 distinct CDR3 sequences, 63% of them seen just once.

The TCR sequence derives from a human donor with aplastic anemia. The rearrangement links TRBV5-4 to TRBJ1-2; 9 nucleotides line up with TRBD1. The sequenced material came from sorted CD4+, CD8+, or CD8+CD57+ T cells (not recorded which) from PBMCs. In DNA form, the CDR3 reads TGTGCCAGCAGCAGGGACAGGGCCGAGTATGGCTACACCTTC. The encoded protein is CASSRDRAEYGYTF.